The following is a T cell receptor (beta chain) sequence with its context. As yet, its antigen is unknown. The data derive from a study of cytomegalovirus exposure and HLA in healthy donors. General observations from the study: Other equally common chains were less clonally expanded than HLA-associated TCR beta chains, a later analysis showed. It was 150 or so TCR beta chains that were listed as cytomegalovirus-associated. Later analysis showed TCR association rates varying by HLA locus, highest for DRB1 and lowest for HLA-C.

It was with 60 Vbeta and 13 Jbeta primers that the PCR ran. The data were produced by immunoSEQ multiplex PCR, yet TCRdb's version contains in-frame clones alone and is incomplete. The sample consists of some 140,000 clones, roughly three quarters of them appearing once. V shed 2 bases and J 8 bases; nucleotides not matched to a gene: 11. The CDR3 is made up of 17 amino acids. Germline V gene lookup returns CDR1 SGHTA and CDR2 FQGNSA. This chain uses TRBV7-2 with TRBJ2-3; 12 nucleotides agree with TRBD2. This TCR came from a man aged 25 to 40 in good health and CMV-seropositive. Material for sequencing was PBMCs. The CDR3: CASSLLVRASGGATQYF. The CDR3 bases are TGTGCCAGCAGCTTACTCGTGAGGGCTAGCGGGGGGGCTACGCAGTATTTT.